Listed here are 4 T cell receptor beta chains from one sample, sequenced in a study of blood T cell repertoires in COVID-19. Sequenced by immunoSEQ multiplex PCR; TCRdb stores in-frame clones only, minus some. The sample holds 77,000 or so clones, around three quarters seen once. The sequenced sample consisted of peripheral blood. The receptors were gathered from a woman older than 75 with active or convalescent COVID-19.

V is TRBV6-2 or TRBV6-3 and J is TRBJ2-5; D might be TRBD2 (5 bases). Deletions cut 6 bases from V and 11 bases from J, with 25 bases between. Germline V lookup: CDR1 MNHEY, CDR2 SVGEGT. The CDR3 extends over 15 amino acids. CDR3 in amino acids: CASSPLAAGMRSQYF. For the CDR3, the DNA is TGTGCCAGCAGCCCACTGGCAGCCGGGATGAGGTCTCAGTACTTC.

The V gene is TRBV29-1, the J gene TRBJ2-1; TRBD2 agrees at 7 bases. The CDR3 runs 12 residues. With V trimmed by 4 bases and J by 4 bases, 1 base remained unmatched. CDR1 is SQVTM and CDR2 is ANQGSEA in the germline V gene. The CDR3 here is CSVVSGYNEQFF. The CDR3 nucleotides are TGCAGCGTTGTTAGCGGGTACAATGAGCAGTTCTTC.

This clone has a handful of counts. The chain carries TRBV5-4 and TRBJ1-1; 9 bases agree with TRBD1. Unmatched junction bases numbered 7, after V lost 4 bases and J lost 6 bases. Germline V lookup: CDR1 SGHNT, CDR2 YYREEE (reference sequence). The CDR3 runs 14 residues. The chain's CDR3 is CASSPTGGLSEAFF. The CDR3 DNA sequence: TGTGCCAGCAGCCCGACAGGGGGACTCTCTGAAGCTTTCTTT. The full variable domain, its missing parts supplied by reference TRBV5-4 and TRBJ1-1, is ETGVTQSPTHLIKTRGQQVTLRCSSQSGHNTVSWYQQALGQGPQFIFQYYREEENGRGNFPPRFSGLQFPNYSSELNVNALELDDSALYLCASSPTGGLSEAFFGQGTRLTVV.

The rearrangement links TRBV6-5 to TRBJ2-7; maybe TRBD2 (6 bases). In germline, CDR1 is MNHEY, CDR2 SVGAGI. This CDR3 region has 12 residues. V was clipped by 6 bases and J by 6 bases, with 12 bases between them. The CDR3 protein is CASSWGEGEQYF. CDR3 nucleotides: TGTGCCAGCAGCTGGGGGGAAGGCGAGCAGTACTTC.